A single sample is the source of the 3 T cell receptor beta chains below, sequenced in a study of cytomegalovirus exposure and HLA in healthy donors. Sequenced by immunoSEQ multiplex PCR; TCRdb stores in-frame clones only, minus some. The data contain more than 95,000 clones, 86% of them singletons. Sequenced input: PBMCs. These receptors all come from a woman between 18 and 29 years old in good health and CMV-seropositive.

The chain has TRBV6-1 and TRBJ2-3; tentatively, D is TRBD2 (5 bases). V was trimmed by 8 bases and J by 6 bases, leaving 18 bases between them. Germline CDR1 and CDR2: MNHNS and SASEGT. The CDR3 has 14 amino acids. For the CDR3, the DNA is TGTGCCAGCCGGGCGGCTCCGGAGGAGGATACGCAGTATTTT. As protein: CASRAAPEEDTQYF.

The V call is TRBV9, the J call TRBJ2-7, with 14 bases lining up with TRBD2. CDR3 length: 15 residues. Germline CDR1 and CDR2: SGDLS and YYNGEE. The V segment lost 4 bases and the J segment 2 bases; nucleotides outside the gene matches: 2. In DNA form, the CDR3 reads TGTGCCAGCAGCCCGGGACTAGCGGGGGCCTACGAGCAGTACTTC. As protein: CASSPGLAGAYEQYF.

J is TRBJ2-1 and V is TRBV9; 10 nucleotides align to TRBD1. The V and J ends lost 3 bases and 4 bases, in that order; junction bases with no gene match: 10. The germline V gene has CDR1 SGDLS and CDR2 YYNGEE. CDR3 length equals 17 residues. The CDR3 DNA reads TGTGCCAGCAGCGCCGGCCTGGGACAGGGGACTTACAATGAGCAGTTCTTC. Protein sequence: CASSAGLGQGTYNEQFF.